The clone carrying this T cell receptor beta chain was picked up many times. In TCRdb, the 5' RACE reads were re-called with MiXCR into one record per CDR3 protein. The repertoire includes approximately 59,000 distinct CDR3 sequences, about 5.2% of them detected once, and about 5.8% sits in the top ten. This sample was taken from a study of neurological immune-mediated disorders. Study in general: Of the 35 or so patients with multiple sclerosis, about 30 had relapsing-remitting MS, whereas the remaining 3 had secondary progressive MS.

The unsorted libraries originated from 2 million PBMCs kept at -80 C. The CDR3 covers 16 residues. Deletions cut 0 bases from V and 0 bases from J, with 12 bases between. Per germline, CDR1 SGHKS and CDR2 YYEKEE (reference sequence). This TCR was sampled from a human donor with multiple sclerosis. The donor label of this sample is uncertain. J is TRBJ1-1 and V is TRBV5-5, with a tentative D call TRBD1 (5 bases). Sequenced input: PBMCs. The CDR3 nucleotides read TGTGCCAGCAGCTTGGCCTGGGGGGGGGTGAACACTGAAGCTTTCTTT. Residues: CASSLAWGGVNTEAFF.